One and the same sample provided the 13 T cell receptor beta chains below, sequenced in a study of T cell clones after liver transplantation. Libraries were prepared by immunoSEQ multiplex PCR; TCRdb keeps only in-frame clonotypes and omits some of them. The table includes 31,000 or so clones, 90% to 95% detected once. The input for sequencing was CD8+ T cells from blood, taken 12 months after liver transplant. These receptors all come from a human patient who received a liver transplant. Some T cells may trace back to the graft donor.

The chain carries TRBV27 and TRBJ2-5, with D unresolved. The J call may not be correct, given that the DNA end is closer to TRBJ2-7. The CDR3 spans 16 residues. Looked up from germline, CDR1 is MNHEY and CDR2 is SMNVEV (reference sequence). CDR3 in amino acids: CASSSLTDTHWFEQYF. Here the CDR3 DNA reads TGTGCCAGCAGTTCACTGACCGACACCCATTGGTTCGAGCAGTACTTC.

The rearrangement links TRBV7-3 to TRBJ2-3, with D perhaps TRBD1 (5 bases). In germline, CDR1 is SGHTA, CDR2 FQGTGA. Trimming shortened V by 5 bases and J by 4 bases, and 10 bases separated the two germline ends. The CDR3 runs 13 residues. The CDR3 nucleotides read TGTGCCAGCAGCCCAACGACAGCAGATACGCAGTATTTT. It yields the protein CASSPTTADTQYF.

The rearrangement joins TRBV7-8 to TRBJ2-2; 7 positions agree with TRBD1. V lost 2 bases to trimming and J lost 5 bases; unmatched junction nucleotides: 5. The CDR3 is 15 amino acids. Germline V CDR1 and CDR2: SGHVS, FQNEAQ. The CDR3 region is CASSLSVRGTGELFF. The CDR3 bases are TGTGCCAGCAGCTTAAGCGTCAGGGGGACCGGGGAGCTGTTTTTT.

This clone was seen just once. This chain links TRBV6-1 with TRBJ2-7; D ambiguous. V lost 1 base, J lost 2 bases, and 9 bases lay in between. This CDR3 comprises 14 residues. Germline CDR1 reads MNHNS; CDR2 reads SASEGT. The CDR3 nucleotides read TGTGCCAGCAGTGAAGGTGGTACCACCTACGAGCAGTACTTC. It specifies CASSEGGTTYEQYF.

V is TRBV7-2 and J is TRBJ1-2; D is unresolved. Germline values: CDR1 SGHTA, CDR2 FQGNSA. Trimming took off 1 base at V and 5 bases at J, with 14 bases between the two ends. This CDR3 is 15 amino acids long. The CDR3 protein is CASSLGLDGSYGYTF. For the CDR3, the DNA is TGTGCCAGCAGCTTAGGGCTAGACGGAAGTTATGGCTACACCTTC.

The chain combines TRBV9 with TRBJ2-3; 8 nucleotides line up with TRBD2. V lost 0 bases, J lost 3 bases, and 3 bases stayed unmatched. This CDR3 comprises 15 residues. CDR1 and CDR2 (germline): SGDLS, YYNGEE. The CDR3 sequence is CASSVASGSTDTQYF. CDR3 nucleotides: TGTGCCAGCAGCGTAGCCAGCGGGAGTACAGATACGCAGTATTTT.

This clone was seen once. This chain links TRBV9 with TRBJ1-1, with 7 positions matching TRBD1. V shed 7 bases and J 10 bases; nucleotides not matched to a gene: 16. The germline CDR1 and CDR2 sequences are SGDLS and YYNGEE. The CDR3 runs to 14 residues. CDR3: CASGGGGGPQAAFF. The DNA for the CDR3 is TGTGCCAGCGGAGGGGGCGGGGGCCCCCAAGCAGCTTTCTTT. Full variable domain (rest looked up from reference TRBV9 and TRBJ1-1): DSGVTQTPKHLITATGQRVTLRCSPRSGDLSVYWYQQSLDQGLQFLIQYYNGEERAKGNILERFSAQQFPDLHSELNLSSLELGDSALYFCASGGGGGPQAAFFGQGTRLTVV.

The J gene is TRBJ2-6, the V gene TRBV7-9; a possible D gene is TRBD1 (6 bases). Trimming pared 4 bases from V and 2 bases from J, leaving 9 bases between. Germline V gene data show CDR1 as SEHNR and CDR2 as FQNEAQ (reference sequence). CDR3 length: 15 amino acids. Here the CDR3 DNA reads TGTGCCAGCAGCTATCACAGGGCTGGGGCCAACGTCCTGACTTTC. This encodes CASSYHRAGANVLTF.

The V gene is TRBV7-9, the J gene TRBJ2-1; 11 positions agree with TRBD2. The V and J ends lost 5 bases and 0 bases, in that order; junction bases with no gene match: 9. This CDR3 spans 18 amino acids. Germline values: CDR1 SEHNR, CDR2 FQNEAQ (reference sequence). The CDR3 loop reads CASSPTRLAGSSYNEQFF. The CDR3 coding sequence is TGTGCCAGCAGCCCAACGCGACTAGCGGGGAGCTCCTACAATGAGCAGTTCTTC.

This clone has only a few counts. The CDR3 DNA follows: TGTGCCAGCAGCTTAGGGCGAGGGATTCACACTGAAGCTTTCTTT. Amino acid sequence: CASSLGRGIHTEAFF. This sequence joins TRBV11-2 and TRBJ1-1; D gene unclear. The germline V gene has CDR1 SGHAT and CDR2 FQNNGV. Trimming took 1 base from V and 3 from J, leaving 12 bases between them. This CDR3 is 15 amino acids long. Based on the CDR3 plus reference TRBV11-2 and TRBJ1-1, the full variable domain is EAGVAQSPRYKIIEKRQSVAFWCNPISGHATLYWYQQILGQGPKLLIQFQNNGVVDDSQLPKDRFSAERLKGVDSTLKIQPAKLEDSAVYLCASSLGRGIHTEAFFGQGTRLTVV.

This chain uses TRBV29-1 with TRBJ1-5; 9 bases agree with TRBD1. Germline V gene lookup returns CDR1 SQVTM and CDR2 ANQGSEA. V shed 6 bases, J shed 3 bases, and the junction held 9 bases outside the gene matches. This CDR3 is 15 amino acids long. CDR3: CSVRDGTGYNQPQHF. CDR3 bases: TGCAGCGTCAGAGATGGGACAGGGTACAATCAGCCCCAGCATTTT.

V gene TRBV10-3 combines with J gene TRBJ2-3, with TRBD2 identical over 13 bases. Trimming cost V 4 bases and J 2 bases; bases outside gene matches: 3. CDR3 size: 16 residues. In germline, CDR1 is ENHRY, CDR2 SYGVKD. CDR3 sequence: CAISGTSGSFTDTQYF. The CDR3 DNA follows: TGTGCCATCAGTGGGACTAGCGGGAGTTTCACAGATACGCAGTATTTT.

This clone has a single count. V usage is TRBV29-1 and J usage is TRBJ1-2, with D unresolved. Germline CDR1 reads SQVTM; CDR2 reads ANQGSEA. V lost 1 base to trimming and J lost 8 bases, with 14 bases between them. The CDR3 consists of 13 residues. In nucleotides, the CDR3 is TGCAGCGTTGAAGTAGCGGGGTTGGACGGCTACACCTTC. It translates to CSVEVAGLDGYTF.